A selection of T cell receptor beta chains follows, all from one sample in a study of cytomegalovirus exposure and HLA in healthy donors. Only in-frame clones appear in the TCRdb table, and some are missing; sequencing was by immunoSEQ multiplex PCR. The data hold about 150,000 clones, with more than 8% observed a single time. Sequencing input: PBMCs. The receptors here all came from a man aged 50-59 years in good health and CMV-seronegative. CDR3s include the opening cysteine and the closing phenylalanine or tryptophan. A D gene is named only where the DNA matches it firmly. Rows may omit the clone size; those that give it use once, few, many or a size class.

CDR3 DNA: TGTGCCAGCAGCCGGGACGGGGGGGCAAAAGAGACCCAGTACTTC; CDR3 protein: CASSRDGGAKETQYF; D gene: TRBD2; clone size: .; V gene: TRBV5-4; J gene: TRBJ2-5
CDR3 DNA: TGTGCCAGCAGTGAAGGTGGTCGGGGACAGGGGCACACTGAAGCTTTCTTT; CDR3 protein: CASSEGGRGQGHTEAFF; D gene: TRBD1; clone size: .; V gene: TRBV6-1; J gene: TRBJ1-1
CDR3 DNA: TGTGCCAGCCGAGTGCAGCGGGGCACAGATACGCAGTATTTT; CDR3 protein: CASRVQRGTDTQYF; D gene: .; clone size: .; V gene: TRBV28; J gene: TRBJ2-3
CDR3 DNA: TGTGCCAGCAGCTTTAACCGGGACACTGAAGCTTTCTTT; CDR3 protein: CASSFNRDTEAFF; D gene: .; clone size: few; V gene: TRBV7-6; J gene: TRBJ1-1
CDR3 DNA: TGTGCCAGCAGTAAAAGACAGGCGAACACCGGGGAGCTGTTTTTT; CDR3 protein: CASSKRQANTGELFF; D gene: .; clone size: .; V gene: TRBV27; J gene: TRBJ2-2
CDR3 DNA: TGTGCCAGCAGTGACGCCGGGACAGACTTATTGAGAGACACTGAAGCTTTCTTT; CDR3 protein: CASSDAGTDLLRDTEAFF; D gene: TRBD1; clone size: few; V gene: TRBV25-1; J gene: TRBJ1-1
CDR3 DNA: TGTGCCAGCAGCTTGGCCGGGGGGGTCGTCGGTGATACGCAGTATTTT; CDR3 protein: CASSLAGGVVGDTQYF; D gene: TRBD2; clone size: few; V gene: TRBV5-4; J gene: TRBJ2-3
CDR3 DNA: TGTGCCAGCAGTCCTAGCGGGAGAAATGAGCAGTTCTTC; CDR3 protein: CASSPSGRNEQFF; D gene: TRBD2; clone size: .; V gene: TRBV6-1; J gene: TRBJ2-1
CDR3 DNA: TGTGCCAGCAGTCCGGCGGAGGCAGATACGCAGTATTTT; CDR3 protein: CASSPAEADTQYF; D gene: .; clone size: .; V gene: TRBV27; J gene: TRBJ2-3
CDR3 DNA: TGTGCCAGCAGCCCTACAGGGGTTTCCTACAATGAGCAGTTCTTC; CDR3 protein: CASSPTGVSYNEQFF; D gene: TRBD1; clone size: few; V gene: TRBV5-4; J gene: TRBJ2-1
CDR3 DNA: TGTGCCAGTAGTCCGCGGACAGGGGTGGAAGCCCGGGAGCTGTTTTTT; CDR3 protein: CASSPRTGVEARELFF; D gene: TRBD1; clone size: .; V gene: TRBV19; J gene: TRBJ2-2
CDR3 DNA: TGTGCCAGCAGTTTCCCGGGACAGGGAGTAAGCGAGCAGTACTTC; CDR3 protein: CASSFPGQGVSEQYF; D gene: TRBD1; clone size: few; V gene: TRBV27; J gene: TRBJ2-7
CDR3 DNA: TGTGCCAGCACCCCAGTGTTAACGGGCACTGAAGCTTTCTTT; CDR3 protein: CASTPVLTGTEAFF; D gene: .; clone size: .; V gene: TRBV21-1; J gene: TRBJ1-1
CDR3 DNA: TGTGCCAGCAGCTTAGTACGGCAGGGGGGAAGAGAATTATTCAATGAGCAGTTCTTC; CDR3 protein: CASSLVRQGGRELFNEQFF; D gene: .; clone size: .; V gene: TRBV7-9; J gene: TRBJ2-1
CDR3 DNA: TGCGCCAGCAGCTCTACAGGGTCGGTGAACACTGAAGCTTTCTTT; CDR3 protein: CASSSTGSVNTEAFF; D gene: .; clone size: few; V gene: TRBV5-1; J gene: TRBJ1-1
CDR3 DNA: TGTGCCATCCTTAGCGGGACTGACAATGAGCAGTTCTTC; CDR3 protein: CAILSGTDNEQFF; D gene: TRBD2; clone size: .; V gene: TRBV28; J gene: TRBJ2-1
CDR3 DNA: TGTGCCAGCAGCTTGGAGGCCCAGGGTTCCGTCTATGGCTACACCTTC; CDR3 protein: CASSLEAQGSVYGYTF; D gene: .; clone size: few; V gene: TRBV5-4; J gene: TRBJ1-2
CDR3 DNA: TGTGCCAGCAGTGGACGGGGGGGCTACGAGCAGTACTTC; CDR3 protein: CASSGRGGYEQYF; D gene: TRBD2; clone size: once; V gene: TRBV6-1; J gene: TRBJ2-7
CDR3 DNA: TGTGCCAGCAGCTTCGACAGACTTGGCTATGGCTACACCTTC; CDR3 protein: CASSFDRLGYGYTF; D gene: .; clone size: few; V gene: TRBV7-2; J gene: TRBJ1-2
CDR3 DNA: TGTGCCAGCAGCTTTCTAGCGGGGGGGCGCACAGATACGCAGTATTTT; CDR3 protein: CASSFLAGGRTDTQYF; D gene: TRBD2; clone size: .; V gene: TRBV6-6; J gene: TRBJ2-3
CDR3 DNA: TGTGCCAGCCCCCCCCGGAGTGGTAACACCGGGGAGCTGTTTTTT; CDR3 protein: CASPPRSGNTGELFF; D gene: .; clone size: .; V gene: TRBV7-8; J gene: TRBJ2-2
CDR3 DNA: TGTGCCAGCAATTTTCTGGGGGCTGAAGATACGCAGTATTTT; CDR3 protein: CASNFLGAEDTQYF; D gene: .; clone size: few; V gene: TRBV27; J gene: TRBJ2-3
CDR3 DNA: TGTGCCAGCAGCTTAGCCTCACGGACTCTGAATTCACCCCTCCACTTT; CDR3 protein: CASSLASRTLNSPLHF; D gene: .; clone size: few; V gene: TRBV7-2; J gene: TRBJ1-6
CDR3 DNA: TGTGCCAGCAGTTACTCAGGACAGGGGTCCTATGGCTACACCTTC; CDR3 protein: CASSYSGQGSYGYTF; D gene: TRBD1; clone size: few; V gene: TRBV6-5; J gene: TRBJ1-2
CDR3 DNA: TGCGCCAGCAGCAGCCCGGGACAGTCCGTCTATGGCTACACCTTC; CDR3 protein: CASSSPGQSVYGYTF; D gene: TRBD1; clone size: .; V gene: TRBV5-1; J gene: TRBJ1-2
CDR3 DNA: TGTGCCAGCAGCCGCCGACTAGCGGGAGATCAAGATACGCAGTATTTT; CDR3 protein: CASSRRLAGDQDTQYF; D gene: TRBD2; clone size: .; V gene: TRBV4-2; J gene: TRBJ2-3
CDR3 DNA: TGCGCCAGCAGCCAGCGGGAGGGTTACGAGCAGTACTTC; CDR3 protein: CASSQREGYEQYF; D gene: TRBD2; clone size: .; V gene: TRBV4-1; J gene: TRBJ2-7
CDR3 DNA: TGCGCCAGCAGCCAAGTTGGCAGGGGGCGCGGCGGTTGGGGCTACACCTTC; CDR3 protein: CASSQVGRGRGGWGYTF; D gene: TRBD1; clone size: .; V gene: TRBV4-1; J gene: TRBJ1-2
CDR3 DNA: TGTGCCAGCAGCCGTGGACAGGGGAGCAATCAGCCCCAGCATTTT; CDR3 protein: CASSRGQGSNQPQHF; D gene: TRBD1; clone size: .; V gene: TRBV9; J gene: TRBJ1-5
CDR3 DNA: TGCGCCAGCAGTCAACAGGGGTTTGGGGATGAGCAGTTCTTC; CDR3 protein: CASSQQGFGDEQFF; D gene: TRBD1; clone size: .; V gene: TRBV10-2; J gene: TRBJ2-1
CDR3 DNA: TGTGCCAGCAGCCAAGGGGGGCTAGCGGGGGGGAGACAAGAGACCCAGTACTTC; CDR3 protein: CASSQGGLAGGRQETQYF; D gene: TRBD2; clone size: few; V gene: TRBV4-2; J gene: TRBJ2-5
CDR3 DNA: TGCGCCAGCAGTGAGACCCGACAGGGGAGCACAGATACGCAGTATTTT; CDR3 protein: CASSETRQGSTDTQYF; D gene: TRBD1; clone size: .; V gene: TRBV10-1; J gene: TRBJ2-3
CDR3 DNA: TGTGCCAGCAGCCCCCTTTACGAGCAGTACTTC; CDR3 protein: CASSPLYEQYF; D gene: .; clone size: .; V gene: TRBV7-2; J gene: TRBJ2-7
CDR3 DNA: TGTGCCAGCACCATGGGACAGCCGCGGAACGAGCAGTACTTC; CDR3 protein: CASTMGQPRNEQYF; D gene: TRBD1; clone size: .; V gene: TRBV28; J gene: TRBJ2-7
CDR3 DNA: TGTGCCAGTAGGGAGGGGAGGGGCATTGGAAACACCATATATTTT; CDR3 protein: CASREGRGIGNTIYF; D gene: .; clone size: .; V gene: TRBV19; J gene: TRBJ1-3
CDR3 DNA: TGTGCCAGTAGTCTGCCCAGGGCTAACTATGGCTACACCTTC; CDR3 protein: CASSLPRANYGYTF; D gene: .; clone size: few; V gene: TRBV19; J gene: TRBJ1-2
CDR3 DNA: TGTGCCAGCAGCTTGGACAGGGTCACGGAATATGGCTACACCTTC; CDR3 protein: CASSLDRVTEYGYTF; D gene: .; clone size: few; V gene: TRBV5-4; J gene: TRBJ1-2
CDR3 DNA: TGTGCCAGCAGCTTAGTAGCGGGAGGCTTGGATGAGCAGTTCTTC; CDR3 protein: CASSLVAGGLDEQFF; D gene: TRBD2; clone size: few; V gene: TRBV7-9; J gene: TRBJ2-1
CDR3 DNA: TGTGCCAGCAGTCGGTCTGACAGGGGGTTGGCAGATACGCAGTATTTT; CDR3 protein: CASSRSDRGLADTQYF; D gene: TRBD1; clone size: few; V gene: TRBV28; J gene: TRBJ2-3
CDR3 DNA: TGTGCCAGCACGGGAAGGGTGGTCACAGATACGCAGTATTTT; CDR3 protein: CASTGRVVTDTQYF; D gene: .; clone size: .; V gene: TRBV6-1; J gene: TRBJ2-3
CDR3 DNA: TGTGCCTGGAGGGGGACTAGCGCCTACGAGCAGTACTTC; CDR3 protein: CAWRGTSAYEQYF; D gene: TRBD2; clone size: .; V gene: TRBV30; J gene: TRBJ2-7
CDR3 DNA: TGCGCCAGCAGCCGACGACCCGGGACAGAGTCCTACAATGAGCAGTTCTTC; CDR3 protein: CASSRRPGTESYNEQFF; D gene: TRBD1; clone size: .; V gene: TRBV5-1; J gene: TRBJ2-1
CDR3 DNA: TGTGCCTGGAGGGGGACTAGCGGGAGTATCGGGACCCAGTACTTC; CDR3 protein: CAWRGTSGSIGTQYF; D gene: TRBD2; clone size: few; V gene: TRBV30; J gene: TRBJ2-5
CDR3 DNA: TGTGCCTGGAGTGTACTCTCGGGGGGCAATGGCTACACCTTC; CDR3 protein: CAWSVLSGGNGYTF; D gene: .; clone size: .; V gene: TRBV30; J gene: TRBJ1-2
CDR3 DNA: TGTGCCAGCAGTTACTCGATACGGGGTGACGAGCAGTACTTC; CDR3 protein: CASSYSIRGDEQYF; D gene: .; clone size: few; V gene: TRBV6-5; J gene: TRBJ2-7
CDR3 DNA: TGCAGCGTTGAAGGGACCGGGGTGGATGAGCAGTTCTTC; CDR3 protein: CSVEGTGVDEQFF; D gene: .; clone size: .; V gene: TRBV29-1; J gene: TRBJ2-1
CDR3 DNA: TGTGCCAGCAGTACTTCACAGGGGGCCGGAATAACCCAGTACTTC; CDR3 protein: CASSTSQGAGITQYF; D gene: TRBD1; clone size: .; V gene: TRBV6-5; J gene: TRBJ2-5
CDR3 DNA: TGTGCCAGCAACCTAGACAGGGCCGAGACCCAGTACTTC; CDR3 protein: CASNLDRAETQYF; D gene: TRBD1; clone size: once; V gene: TRBV7-9; J gene: TRBJ2-5
CDR3 DNA: TGTGCCAGCAGCATAACCGGGACAGGGGACTCCGAGCAGTACTTC; CDR3 protein: CASSITGTGDSEQYF; D gene: TRBD1; clone size: .; V gene: TRBV11-2; J gene: TRBJ2-7
CDR3 DNA: TGTGCCAGCAGCTTGGTCGGGTTATCTGGAAACACCATATATTTT; CDR3 protein: CASSLVGLSGNTIYF; D gene: .; clone size: few; V gene: TRBV7-9; J gene: TRBJ1-3
CDR3 DNA: TGCGCCAGCAGAACAACCCCTGCGGGCTCTGGGGCCAACGTCCTGACTTTC; CDR3 protein: CASRTTPAGSGANVLTF; D gene: .; clone size: .; V gene: TRBV4-1; J gene: TRBJ2-6
CDR3 DNA: TGTGCCAGTAGAAAAACTAGCGGGGCCGGGGAGCTGTTTTTT; CDR3 protein: CASRKTSGAGELFF; D gene: TRBD2; clone size: few; V gene: TRBV19; J gene: TRBJ2-2
CDR3 DNA: TGTGCCAGCACCCCGTGGGGGGGTGAGACCCAGTACTTC; CDR3 protein: CASTPWGGETQYF; D gene: TRBD2; clone size: .; V gene: TRBV14; J gene: TRBJ2-5
CDR3 DNA: TGTGCCAGCAGTGAGTTGGGGACAGGAGACACCGGGGAGCTGTTTTTT; CDR3 protein: CASSELGTGDTGELFF; D gene: TRBD1; clone size: few; V gene: TRBV25-1; J gene: TRBJ2-2
CDR3 DNA: TGTGCCAGCGCTTCCCAGACGGGGAGCACAGATACGCAGTATTTT; CDR3 protein: CASASQTGSTDTQYF; D gene: .; clone size: few; V gene: TRBV7-2; J gene: TRBJ2-3
CDR3 DNA: TGTGCCACCCTGGAGAGAACTAACTATGGCTACACCTTC; CDR3 protein: CATLERTNYGYTF; D gene: .; clone size: few; V gene: TRBV19; J gene: TRBJ1-2
CDR3 DNA: TGTGCCAGCAGCCCTCATACTAGCCTACCGACCCAGTACTTC; CDR3 protein: CASSPHTSLPTQYF; D gene: .; clone size: .; V gene: TRBV14; J gene: TRBJ2-5
CDR3 DNA: TGTGCCAGCAGTGTTCAGGGTGGCATCACTGAAGCTTTCTTT; CDR3 protein: CASSVQGGITEAFF; D gene: .; clone size: few; V gene: TRBV2; J gene: TRBJ1-1